This TCR beta chain was found in a study of control samples from healthy donors and cancer patients. The assay was immunoSEQ multiplex PCR, and TCRdb's table has in-frame clones only and misses some. The sample carries 150,000 or so clones, approximately 93% recorded once. CDR3 length: 14 amino acids. V was pared by 0 bases and J by 2 bases, with 1 base of the junction left unmatched. Germline loops: CDR1 SGDLS, CDR2 YYNGEE. The chain carries TRBV9 and TRBJ2-7, with TRBD2 matching over 8 bases. Sequenced material: blood. The TCR sequence derives from a man aged 18-30 years in good health. CDR3 nucleotides: TGTGCCAGCAGCGTAGCGGGAGGGCCCTACGAGCAGTACTTC. Protein: CASSVAGGPYEQYF.